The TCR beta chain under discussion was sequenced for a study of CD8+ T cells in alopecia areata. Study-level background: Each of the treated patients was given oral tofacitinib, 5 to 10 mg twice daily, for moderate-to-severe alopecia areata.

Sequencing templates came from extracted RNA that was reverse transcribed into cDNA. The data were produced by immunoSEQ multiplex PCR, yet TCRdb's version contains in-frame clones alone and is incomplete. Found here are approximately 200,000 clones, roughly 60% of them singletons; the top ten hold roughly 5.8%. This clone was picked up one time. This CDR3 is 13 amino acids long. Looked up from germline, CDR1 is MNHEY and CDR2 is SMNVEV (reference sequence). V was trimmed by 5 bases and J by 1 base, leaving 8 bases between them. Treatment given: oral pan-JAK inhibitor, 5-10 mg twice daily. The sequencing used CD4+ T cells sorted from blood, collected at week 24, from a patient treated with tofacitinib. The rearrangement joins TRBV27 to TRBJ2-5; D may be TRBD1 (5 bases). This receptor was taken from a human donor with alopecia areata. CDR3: CASSARAQETQYF. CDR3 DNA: TGTGCCAGCAGTGCCAGGGCCCAAGAGACCCAGTACTTC.